The clone carrying this TCR beta chain has a handful of counts. These data belong to a study of early T cells in non-severe SARS-CoV-2 infection. For the study at large: Chains from this unsorted whole-blood bulk RNA could not be paired.

TCRdb reanalysed the 5' RACE reads using MiXCR and keeps one entry per CDR3 protein. Among some 30,000 distinct CDR3 sequences listed, about 4.6% were seen once. CDR1 is MNHNS, CDR2 SASEGT, per germline. Trimming took 2 bases from V and 5 from J; bases not matched to a gene: 15. The CDR3 is 18 amino acids. The source of this sequence is an adult who was a healthcare worker with PCR-confirmed SARS-CoV-2 infection or an uninfected control (not recorded which). The chain has TRBV6-1 and TRBJ2-1, with 7 bases lining up with TRBD2. Sequencing was done on a sample of whole blood. The CDR3 coding sequence is TGTGCCAGCAGTGAACGGGGGGTGACTACCCTCCGACACAATGAGCAGTTCTTC. Its protein product is CASSERGVTTLRHNEQFF.